This TCR beta chain comes out of a study of response to subunit inactivated influenza vaccine. Study results and limitations: The authors put forward the suggestion that each seasonal influenza vaccination may bring in only a limited number of new T cells.

This clonotype was detected only a few times. Its cognate antigen is unknown. In TCRdb, the RT-PCR reads were re-called with MiXCR into one record per CDR3 protein. The sample comprises about 650,000 distinct CDR3 sequences, 15% to 19% of which are singletons, and roughly 10% rests with the top ten. This CDR3 is built from 14 residues. J lost 4 bases, V lost 5 bases, and 4 bases had no gene match. CDR1 SGHTA and CDR2 FQGNSA come from the germline V gene. Sequencing was performed on PBMCs from blood, taken 12 days after vaccination. The chain has TRBV7-2 and TRBJ2-5, with 10 bases that match TRBD2. The receptor was derived from a man aged 45-65 years who received an inactivated influenza vaccine. The CDR3 coding sequence is TGTGCCAGCAGCAATCTAGCGGGAGCAGAGACCCAGTACTTC. This codes for CASSNLAGAETQYF. Complete variable domain (other parts from reference TRBV7-2 and TRBJ2-5): GAGVSQSPSNKVTEKGKDVELRCDPISGHTALYWYRQSLGQGLEFLIYFQGNSAPDKSGLPSDRFSAERTGGSVSTLTIQRTQQEDSAVYLCASSNLAGAETQYFGPGTRLLVL.